Given below is one TCR beta chain in context. This specimen comes from a study of blood T cell repertoires in COVID-19. About the research overall: Researchers got acute and convalescent COVID-19 samples from the United States, Italy and Spain. PBMCs, B-cell-depleted T cells, or T cells were the source of the cDNA or gDNA that made up the material.

The CDR3 is 13 residues long. V was pared by 3 bases and J by 4 bases, with 9 bases between. Germline V gene data show CDR1 as KGHSH and CDR2 as LQKENI. Participants came from roughly 23 US areas, aged roughly 18 to 95 years. Donors in Cohort 3 counted as recovered after two negative PCRs, clearance, or symptom resolution. Libraries were prepared by immunoSEQ multiplex PCR; TCRdb keeps only in-frame clonotypes and omits some of them. The sample has about 270,000 clones; around 87% are singletons. The rearrangement joins TRBV18 to TRBJ1-2; D is uncertain. Sequencing was carried out using PBMCs or T cells enriched from blood (not recorded which). The receptor was isolated from a young woman who had recovered from COVID-19. CDR3 in amino acids: CASSPREPYGYTF. The DNA for the CDR3 is TGTGCCAGCTCACCTCGAGAACCCTATGGCTACACCTTC.